The 17 T cell receptor beta chains listed next were all sequenced from one sample in a study. TCRdb called the 5' RACE reads again in MiXCR, with one record for every CDR3 protein. The sample includes roughly 52,000 distinct CDR3 sequences, more than 15% seen only once; the top ten take 2% to 2.5%. The sample consisted of naive CD4+ T cells sorted from blood. Subset here: naive CD4+ T cells, CD4+CD45RA+CD25-. All receptors derive from a female donor with breast cancer.

At least ten counts were recorded for this clonotype. V is TRBV10-1 and J is TRBJ2-1; D is unclear. CDR3 length: 15 amino acids. With 3 bases removed from V and 0 bases from J, the gap between germline ends came to 9 bases. Germline loops: CDR1 WNHNN, CDR2 SYGVQD (reference sequence). The DNA for the CDR3 is TGCGCCAGCAGTGACCACGGTAGCTCCTACAATGAGCAGTTCTTC. This gives the protein CASSDHGSSYNEQFF.

Points on this clonotype: This may be a read error: a much more frequent sequence differs by one nucleotide. CDR3 in amino acids: CNASITREGRGANYGYTF. The CDR3 DNA is TGCAATGCTAGCATTACCCGAGAGGGGCGTGGAGCTAACTATGGCTACACCTTC. This chain joins TRBV20-1 and TRBJ1-2; TRBD1 is a possible D gene (5 bases). The CDR3 consists of 18 residues. The germline V gene encodes CDR1 DFQATT and CDR2 SNEGSKA (reference sequence).

V usage is TRBV4-3 and J usage is TRBJ2-7; possible D gene TRBD2, 6 bases. The CDR3 runs 13 residues. CDR1 is LGHNA, CDR2 YSLEER, per germline. V lost 3 bases to trimming and J lost 5 bases, with 11 bases between them. The CDR3 DNA is TGCGCCAGCAGCCAGACGGGAGTACACGAGCAGTACTTC. Its translation: CASSQTGVHEQYF.

This clonotype has a handful of counts. V is TRBV5-1 and J is TRBJ1-6, with a possible D match to TRBD1 (5 bases). The V gene's germline CDR1 is SGHRS and CDR2 YFSETQ. CDR3 size: 14 residues. V was shortened by 4 bases and J by 7 bases, with 12 bases between the two germline ends. CDR3 DNA: TGCGCCAGCAGCCCTGCCTGGGACAATTCACCCCTCCACTTT. Amino acid sequence: CASSPAWDNSPLHF.

This clonotype was counted between two and nine times. The chain carries TRBV6-1 and TRBJ2-7, with TRBD2 as a possible D gene (7 bases). The germline CDR1 and CDR2 sequences are MNHNS and SASEGT. Trimming cost V 2 bases and J 3 bases, with 17 bases left between them. CDR3 size: 16 residues. The DNA for the CDR3 is TGTGCCAGCAGTGAAAGGGGAGGGGGTGAAGGCTACGAGCAGTACTTC. This gives the protein CASSERGGGEGYEQYF.

V usage is TRBV5-1 and J usage is TRBJ2-5, with D maybe TRBD1 (6 bases). Germline values: CDR1 SGHRS, CDR2 YFSETQ. The CDR3 has 14 residues. V was trimmed by 7 bases and J by 5 bases, leaving 18 bases between them. The CDR3 region has the DNA TGCGCCAGCGGCCCCGGGACACTGACGGAGACCCAGTACTTC. Translation gives CASGPGTLTETQYF.

To note about this clonotype: Relative to the germline gene, one junction end is altered; a read error may explain this. This chain links TRBV20-1 with TRBJ2-7; D may correspond to TRBD1 or TRBD2 (5 bases each). Germline loops: CDR1 DFQATT, CDR2 SNEGSKA (reference sequence). This CDR3 has 12 amino acids. This CDR3 is CGAPRQGGEQYF. The DNA of the CDR3 is TGCGGTGCCCCCCGGCAGGGCGGGGAGCAGTACTTC.

The gene calls are TRBV27 and TRBJ2-3; 7 positions match TRBD1. Trimming removed 5 bases from V and 2 bases from J; junction bases left unmatched: 10. This CDR3 contains 16 residues. Germline loops: CDR1 MNHEY, CDR2 SMNVEV (reference sequence). This CDR3 reads CASSLNPGQPTDTQYF. As DNA, the CDR3 is TGTGCCAGCAGTCTCAACCCGGGACAGCCCACAGATACGCAGTATTTT.

This clonotype has a count of ten or more. The J gene is TRBJ2-7, the V gene TRBV27; D ambiguous. Trimming cost V 4 bases and J 8 bases, with 15 bases left between them. Germline lookup yields CDR1 MNHEY and CDR2 SMNVEV (reference sequence). CDR3 length: 13 amino acids. The CDR3 region has the DNA TGTGCCAGCAGTTCCGGACCCGCGGACCAGCAGTACTTC. Translating gives CASSSGPADQQYF.

Note on this clonotype: Germline and junction disagree at one end, which may indicate a read error. The CDR3 protein is CASSLTGRPDTQCF. CDR3 nucleotide sequence: TGTGCCAGCAGCCTGACAGGGCGACCAGATACGCAGTGTTTT. The chain joins TRBV6-5 to TRBJ2-3, with TRBD1 matching over 7 bases. This CDR3 region has 14 residues. Germline V gene sequence: CDR1 MNHEY, CDR2 SVGAGI.

In the case of this clonotype: This likely comes from a read error, as the CDR3 has no conserved phenylalanine or tryptophan at its end. The chain uses TRBV12-3 or TRBV12-4 and TRBJ1-2, with D maybe TRBD1 (5 bases). The ends were cut back, 0 bases at V and 6 bases at J, with 11 bases in the middle. The CDR3 runs to 14 residues. The CDR3 sequence is CASSLARGKDGYTS. The CDR3 DNA reads TGTGCCAGCAGTTTAGCGCGGGGGAAGGATGGCTACACCTCC.

About this clonotype: The conserved closing phenylalanine or tryptophan is absent in this CDR3, likely reflecting a read error. The chain employs TRBV7-3 and TRBJ2-3; TRBD2 matches at 7 bases. Germline CDR1 is SGHTA and CDR2 is FQGTGA. The CDR3 runs 12 residues. V was pared by 5 bases and J by 11 bases, with 7 bases of the junction left unmatched. The CDR3 sequence: CASSPDGGMQYS. CDR3 DNA sequence: TGTGCCAGCAGCCCGGACGGGGGGATGCAGTATTCT.

CDR3 in amino acids: CSASGLAGARGTDTQYF. CDR3 nucleotides: TGCAGTGCATCGGGACTAGCGGGAGCCCGGGGGACAGATACGCAGTATTTT. The chain has TRBV20-1 and TRBJ2-3, with 14 positions matching TRBD2. The V gene's germline CDR1 is DFQATT and CDR2 SNEGSKA (reference sequence). J lost 3 bases, V lost 6 bases, and 11 bases had no gene match. The CDR3 spans 17 residues.

The table lists this clonotype with many counts. The chain combines TRBV5-1 with TRBJ2-7, with a possible D match to TRBD1 (6 bases). The V gene's germline CDR1 is SGHRS and CDR2 YFSETQ. V lost 1 base, J lost 4 bases, and 12 bases lay in between. This CDR3 is 14 amino acids long. The CDR3 here is CASSLRGSLYEQYF. The DNA of the CDR3 is TGCGCCAGCAGCTTGAGGGGGAGCTTATACGAGCAGTACTTC.

The rearrangement links TRBV2 to TRBJ1-2; D not certain. Looked up from germline, CDR1 is SNHLY and CDR2 is FYNNEI. The CDR3 extends over 15 amino acids. V dropped 4 bases and J dropped 10 bases, with 22 bases sitting between them. The CDR3 sequence is CASSGRQLVVDDYTF. Here the CDR3 DNA reads TGTGCCAGCAGTGGTAGGCAGCTAGTGGTGGATGACTACACCTTC.

About this clonotype: One junction end does not reproduce the germline sequence, and a read error may be involved. This chain uses TRBV11-2 with TRBJ2-7; D is unresolved. Germline V gene sequence: CDR1 SGHAT, CDR2 FQNNGV. This CDR3 is built from 14 residues. DNA for the CDR3: TGTGCCAGTAGCTTAGATCTTCAAGGTGGAGAGCAGTACTTC. Its translation is CASSLDLQGGEQYF. The whole variable domain, remainder taken from reference TRBV11-2 and TRBJ2-7, is EAGVAQSPRYKIIEKRQSVAFWCNPISGHATLYWYQQILGQGPKLLIQFQNNGVVDDSQLPKDRFSAERLKGVDSTLKIQPAKLEDSAVYLCASSLDLQGGEQYFGPGTRLTVT.

This clonotype was seen ten or more times. The V and J genes are TRBV6-5 and TRBJ2-7; 13 bases fit TRBD2. The V and J ends lost 6 bases and 3 bases, in that order; junction bases with no gene match: 8. The CDR3 has 16 residues. The germline CDR1 and CDR2 sequences are MNHEY and SVGAGI. Here the CDR3 DNA reads TGTGCCAGCAGACCACTAGCGGGAGGGCCGCACTACGAGCAGTACTTC. This gives the protein CASRPLAGGPHYEQYF.